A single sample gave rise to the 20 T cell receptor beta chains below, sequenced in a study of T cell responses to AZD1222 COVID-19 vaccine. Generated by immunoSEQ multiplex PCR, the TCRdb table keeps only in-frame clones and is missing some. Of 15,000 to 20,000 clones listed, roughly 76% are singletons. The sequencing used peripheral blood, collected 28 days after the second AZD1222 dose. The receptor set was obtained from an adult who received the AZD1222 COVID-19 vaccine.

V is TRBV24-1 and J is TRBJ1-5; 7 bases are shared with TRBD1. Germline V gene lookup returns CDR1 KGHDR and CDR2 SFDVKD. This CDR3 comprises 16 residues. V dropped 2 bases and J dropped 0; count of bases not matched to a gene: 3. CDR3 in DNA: TGTGCCACCAGTGATTCGGGACAGAATAGCAATCAGCCCCAGCATTTT. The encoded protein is CATSDSGQNSNQPQHF.

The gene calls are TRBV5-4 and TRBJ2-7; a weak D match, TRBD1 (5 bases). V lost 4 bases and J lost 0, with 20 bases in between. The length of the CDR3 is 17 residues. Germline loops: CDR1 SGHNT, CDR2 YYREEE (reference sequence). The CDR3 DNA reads TGTGCCAGCAGCCGACGTAGGGGCAGGGTCGGCTCCTACGAGCAGTACTTC. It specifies CASSRRRGRVGSYEQYF.

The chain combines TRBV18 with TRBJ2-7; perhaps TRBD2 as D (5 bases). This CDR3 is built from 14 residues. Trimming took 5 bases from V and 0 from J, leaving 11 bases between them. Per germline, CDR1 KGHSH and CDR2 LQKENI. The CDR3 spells CASSVTIDSYEQYF. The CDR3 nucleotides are TGTGCCAGCTCAGTGACTATCGACTCCTACGAGCAGTACTTC.

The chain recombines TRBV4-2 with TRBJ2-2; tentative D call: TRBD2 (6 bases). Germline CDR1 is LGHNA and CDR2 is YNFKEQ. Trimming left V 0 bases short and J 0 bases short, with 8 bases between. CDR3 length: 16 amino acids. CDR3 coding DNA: TGTGCCAGCAGCCAAGATATAGCGGCGAACACCGGGGAGCTGTTTTTT. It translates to CASSQDIAANTGELFF.

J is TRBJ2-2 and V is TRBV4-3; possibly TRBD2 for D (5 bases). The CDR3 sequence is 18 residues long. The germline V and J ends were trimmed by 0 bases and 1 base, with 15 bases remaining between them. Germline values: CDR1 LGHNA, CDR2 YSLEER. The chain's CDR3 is CASSQEDEGFWNTGELFF. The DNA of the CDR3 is TGCGCCAGCAGCCAAGAGGATGAGGGCTTTTGGAACACCGGGGAGCTGTTTTTT.

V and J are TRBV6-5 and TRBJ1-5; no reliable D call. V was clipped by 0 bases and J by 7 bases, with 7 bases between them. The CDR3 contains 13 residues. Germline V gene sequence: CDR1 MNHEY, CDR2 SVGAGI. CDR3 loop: CASSYSERQPQHF. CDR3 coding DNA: TGTGCCAGCAGTTACTCGGAGAGACAGCCCCAGCATTTT.

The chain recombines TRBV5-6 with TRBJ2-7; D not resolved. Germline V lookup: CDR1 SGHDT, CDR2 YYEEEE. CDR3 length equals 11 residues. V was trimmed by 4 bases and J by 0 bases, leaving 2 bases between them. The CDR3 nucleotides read TGTGCCAGCAGCGTCTCCTACGAGCAGTACTTC. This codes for CASSVSYEQYF.

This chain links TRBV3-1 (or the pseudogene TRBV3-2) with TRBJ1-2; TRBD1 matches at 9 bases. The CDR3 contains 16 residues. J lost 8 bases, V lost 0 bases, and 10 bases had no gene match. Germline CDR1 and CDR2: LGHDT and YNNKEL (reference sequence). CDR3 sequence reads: CASSQDWGQGAEGYTF. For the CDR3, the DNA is TGTGCCAGCAGCCAAGATTGGGGACAGGGTGCGGAAGGCTACACCTTC.

CDR3 nucleotide sequence: TGTGCCAGCTCGGGCCAGGGCTCCGATCAGCCCCAGCATTTT. Residues: CASSGQGSDQPQHF. This sequence joins TRBV18 and TRBJ1-5; maybe TRBD1 (5 bases). The CDR3 runs to 14 residues. Germline V CDR1 and CDR2: KGHSH, LQKENI. V gave up 6 bases and J gave up 5 bases, with 14 bases separating them.

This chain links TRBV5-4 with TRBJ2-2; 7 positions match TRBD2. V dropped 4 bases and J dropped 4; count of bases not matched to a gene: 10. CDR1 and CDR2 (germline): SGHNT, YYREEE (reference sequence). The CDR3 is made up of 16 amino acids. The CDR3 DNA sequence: TGTGCCAGCAGCGCAGGACTAGTAGGAGGCACCGGGGAGCTGTTTTTT. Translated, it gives CASSAGLVGGTGELFF.

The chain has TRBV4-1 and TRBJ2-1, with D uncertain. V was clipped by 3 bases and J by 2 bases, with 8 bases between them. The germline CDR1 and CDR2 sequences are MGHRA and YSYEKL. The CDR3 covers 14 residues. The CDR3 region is CASSQSPTYNEQFF. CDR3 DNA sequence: TGCGCCAGCAGCCAGAGCCCGACCTACAATGAGCAGTTCTTC.

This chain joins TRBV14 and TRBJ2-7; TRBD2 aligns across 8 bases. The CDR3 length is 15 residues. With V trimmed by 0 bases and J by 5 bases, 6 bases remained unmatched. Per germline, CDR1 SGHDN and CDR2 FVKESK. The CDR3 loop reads CASSQEPAGVNEQYF. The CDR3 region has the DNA TGTGCCAGCAGCCAAGAGCCAGCGGGAGTCAACGAGCAGTACTTC.

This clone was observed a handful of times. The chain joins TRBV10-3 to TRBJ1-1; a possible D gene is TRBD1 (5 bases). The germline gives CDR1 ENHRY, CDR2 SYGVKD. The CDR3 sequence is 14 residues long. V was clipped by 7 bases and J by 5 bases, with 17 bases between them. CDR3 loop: CAINPGPEGTEAFF. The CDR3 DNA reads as TGTGCCATCAATCCGGGCCCCGAGGGGACTGAAGCTTTCTTT.

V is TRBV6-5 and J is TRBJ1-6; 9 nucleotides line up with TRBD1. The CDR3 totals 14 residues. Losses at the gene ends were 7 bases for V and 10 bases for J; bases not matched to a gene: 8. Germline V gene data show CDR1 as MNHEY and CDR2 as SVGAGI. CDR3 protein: CASKGQGWESPLHF. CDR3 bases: TGTGCCAGCAAAGGACAGGGGTGGGAATCACCCCTCCACTTT.

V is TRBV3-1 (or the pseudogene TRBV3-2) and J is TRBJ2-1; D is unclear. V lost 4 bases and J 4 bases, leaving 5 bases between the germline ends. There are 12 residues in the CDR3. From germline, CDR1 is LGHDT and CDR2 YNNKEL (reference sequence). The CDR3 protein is CASSPSYNEQFF. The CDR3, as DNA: TGTGCCAGCAGCCCTTCATACAATGAGCAGTTCTTC.

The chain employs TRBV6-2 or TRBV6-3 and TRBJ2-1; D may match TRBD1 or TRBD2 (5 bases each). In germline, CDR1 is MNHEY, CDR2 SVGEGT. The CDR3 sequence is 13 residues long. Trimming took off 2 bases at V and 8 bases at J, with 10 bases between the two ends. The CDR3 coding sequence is TGTGCCAGCAGTTACGCGAGGGGCGATGAGCAGTTCTTC. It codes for CASSYARGDEQFF.

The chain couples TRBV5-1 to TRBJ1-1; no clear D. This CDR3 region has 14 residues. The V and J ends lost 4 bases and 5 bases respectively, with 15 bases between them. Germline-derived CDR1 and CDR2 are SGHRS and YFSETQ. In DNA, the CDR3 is TGCGCCAGCAGCCAATCCTACCTGGGGACTGAAGCTTTCTTT. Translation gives CASSQSYLGTEAFF. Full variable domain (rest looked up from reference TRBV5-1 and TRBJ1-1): KAGVTQTPRYLIKTRGQQVTLSCSPISGHRSVSWYQQTPGQGLQFLFEYFSETQRNKGNFPGRFSGRQFSNSRSEMNVSTLELGDSALYLCASSQSYLGTEAFFGQGTRLTVV.

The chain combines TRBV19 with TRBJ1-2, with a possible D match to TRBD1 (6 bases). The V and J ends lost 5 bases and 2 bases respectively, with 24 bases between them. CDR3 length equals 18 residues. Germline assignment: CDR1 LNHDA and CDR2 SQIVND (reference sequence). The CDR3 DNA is TGTGCCAGTAGTGAAACAGCTTCTGGTGACAGGACCAACTATGGCTACACCTTC. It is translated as CASSETASGDRTNYGYTF.

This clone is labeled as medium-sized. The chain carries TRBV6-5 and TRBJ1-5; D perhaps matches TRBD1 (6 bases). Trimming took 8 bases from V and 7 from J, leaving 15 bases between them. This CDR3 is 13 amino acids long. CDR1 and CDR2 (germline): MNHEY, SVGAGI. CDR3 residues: CASASGAEQPQHF. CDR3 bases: TGTGCCAGCGCTTCGGGGGCAGAACAGCCCCAGCATTTT.

The CDR3 loop reads CASSVGTSEYNEQFF. In nucleotides, the CDR3 is TGTGCCAGCAGCGTCGGGACTTCTGAGTACAATGAGCAGTTCTTC. This rearrangement joins TRBV3-1 (or the pseudogene TRBV3-2) to TRBJ2-1; tentatively, D is TRBD2 (6 bases). The CDR3 totals 15 residues. Germline loops: CDR1 LGHDT, CDR2 YNNKEL (reference sequence). With 5 bases removed from V and 4 bases from J, the gap between germline ends came to 15 bases.